The 7 T cell receptor beta chains listed next were all sequenced from one sample in a study of monozygotic twins with inflammatory bowel disease. TCRdb re-called the 5' RACE reads, yielding one record per CDR3 amino acid sequence without DNA. In total, the table holds 110,000 to 150,000 distinct CDR3 sequences. The sample comprised blood. These receptor sequences come from a human donor with ulcerative colitis or Crohn's disease, or a healthy co-twin of an affected twin (not recorded which).

The CDR3 sequence: CASSFLGQGNSPLHF. This chain links TRBV5-1 with TRBJ1-6; the TCRdb D gene call, TRBD1, has no DNA to confirm it. This CDR3 is 15 amino acids long. The germline V gene encodes CDR1 SGHRS and CDR2 YFSETQ.

The chain uses TRBV10-2 and TRBJ2-1; TCRdb selects TRBD2, and the lack of DNA leaves this call unchecked. Germline assignment: CDR1 WSHSY and CDR2 SAAADI. The CDR3 consists of 16 residues. CDR3 loop: CASSESGGRVHNEQFF.

The chain joins TRBV9 to TRBJ2-3; lacking DNA, the TRBD2 call made by TCRdb goes unchecked. The CDR3 has 15 amino acids. Germline loops: CDR1 SGDLS, CDR2 YYNGEE. The CDR3 sequence: CASSVWTSGTDTQYF.

The chain has TRBV29-1 and TRBJ1-2. The CDR3 is 14 amino acids. Per the germline V gene, CDR1 is SQVTM and CDR2 is ANQGSEA. CDR3 residues: CSVGGFGYPSGYTF.

V and J are TRBV9 and TRBJ2-1; the TRBD1 assignment by TCRdb is unverifiable without DNA. Per the germline V gene, CDR1 is SGDLS and CDR2 is YYNGEE. This CDR3 has 16 residues. This CDR3 reads CASSVEAGTGENEQFF.

The rearrangement joins TRBV24-1 to TRBJ2-1; TCRdb proposes TRBD2, but this gene call is untestable without DNA. Germline V lookup: CDR1 KGHDR, CDR2 SFDVKD. This CDR3 comprises 16 residues. The CDR3 reads CATSDFWTSGYNEQFF.

V is TRBV5-5 and J is TRBJ1-2; TCRdb outputs TRBD1, but without DNA this stays unchecked. The CDR3 consists of 15 residues. The germline V gene has CDR1 SGHKS and CDR2 YYEKEE (reference sequence). The CDR3 sequence is CASSESGTGDYGYTF. The full variable domain, completed using reference TRBV5-5 and TRBJ1-2, is DAGVTQSPTHLIKTRGQQVTLRCSPISGHKSVSWYQQVLGQGPQFIFQYYEKEERGRGNFPDRFSARQFPNYSSELNVNALLLGDSALYLCASSESGTGDYGYTFGSGTRLTVV.